Listed below are T cell receptor beta chains from one sample, sequenced in a study of Ad26.COV2.S vaccination and SARS-CoV-2 variants. Data came from immunoSEQ multiplex PCR; TCRdb stores just in-frame clones and leaves some out. The data contain 200,000 to 300,000 clones, more than 75% of them singletons. The sequences come from peripheral blood, collected in a trial of Ad26.COV2.S vaccine versus placebo. The receptors stem from a person aged 18-65 years who received the Ad26.COV2.S COVID-19 vaccine or a placebo. Both conserved end residues are part of each CDR3. The D gene is left open where the match is weak.

>TRBV2|TRBD2
CASNMAGVDEQYF
>TRBV29-1|-
CSVELFYEQYF
>TRBV27|-
CASSLSLGGALYEQYF
>TRBV19|TRBD1
CASSIGSQGARTEAFF
>TRBV3-1/TRBV3-2|-
CASSQDVLGYEQYF
>TRBV2|TRBD2
CASRTSVTDTQYF
>TRBV5-5|-
CASSWTTYSGNTIYF
>TRBV7-9|-
CASSLTTGINGYTF
>TRBV5-6|-
CASSSVQGGTEAFF
>TRBV28|TRBD1
CASSPNQGVITYEQYF
>TRBV6-4|TRBD2
CASSDSGGGADTQYF
>TRBV3-1/TRBV3-2|-
CASSQGGEKLFF
>TRBV20-1|-
CSASQQGYRFNSPLHF
>TRBV27|TRBD1
CASSLRDSYEQYF
>TRBV19|-
CASSAPDYKETQYF
>TRBV4-3|-
CASSQDLSKGSDTQYF
>TRBV4-1|TRBD1
CASSRTQGPDGYTF
>TRBV5-1|TRBD1
CASSWTGGTNEQYF
>TRBV11-2|-
CASSPTGSSGNTIYF
>TRBV10-1|-
CASSVPGETSSYEQYF
>TRBV28|-
CASSPAVGRGTDTQYF
>TRBV5-6|-
CASSFGPGPSYEQYF
>TRBV10-3|TRBD2
CAMTSGRREQYF
>TRBV5-1|-
CASSWEGDNSPLHF
>TRBV14|TRBD1
CASSSQGTYNEQFF
>TRBV27|-
CASGYEQYF
>TRBV19|-
CASSYTDRSNQPQHF
>TRBV21-1|-
CASSMVDSTDTQYF
>TRBV28|TRBD1
CASSFNAGGLGQPQHF
>TRBV24-1|TRBD2
CATSEAGASGGAGDTQYF
>TRBV6-5|-
CASSSLGRGYEQYF
>TRBV3-1/TRBV3-2|-
CASSQAPDTFVSYEQYF
>TRBV5-1|-
CASSSDQSGETQYF
>TRBV28|-
CASSRDNYGYTF
>TRBV7-9|TRBD2
CASSSTSGYEQYF
>TRBV6-5|TRBD2
CASNTGLAGTGELFF
>TRBV24-1|TRBD1
CATSDNDRGRNTIYF
>TRBV5-4|-
CASSSHNEQFF
>TRBV5-5|TRBD1
CASSWTGTVNTEAFF
>TRBV7-2|-
CASSLVYPRQGGYEQYF
>TRBV11-3|TRBD1
CASSAGQGPDTQYF
>TRBV7-8|-
CASSLGAGANVLTF
>TRBV9|TRBD1
CASSVAPGQNNYGYTF
>TRBV24-1|-
CATSEGGRGQETQYF
>TRBV6-1|-
CASSERRGTHHTEAFF
>TRBV27|-
CASSAATGEQYF
>TRBV30|-
CAWSATGNQPQHF
>TRBV5-1|-
CASSLSFANYGYTF
>TRBV7-9|-
CASSAGGRENTGELFF
>TRBV19|-
CASSVGAGELFF
>TRBV29-1|-
CSAGESEKLFF
>TRBV20-1|-
CSAVRNGYTF
>TRBV2|-
CASSELVHSYEQYF